The source of this T cell receptor beta chain is a study of shared clonotypes between healthy human individuals. Study conclusions and caveats: Larger estimated richness was generally seen in naive subsets than in memory subsets.

Using immunoSEQ multiplex PCR, the repertoire was profiled, and TCRdb retains in-frame clones only, with some absent. The sample records just over 2,000,000 clones, 85% to 95% being singletons. The germline V and J ends were trimmed by 6 bases and 3 bases, with 8 bases remaining between them. The germline gives CDR1 MDHEN, CDR2 SYDVKM. The CDR3 covers 12 residues. On this clone: The antigen is undetermined.

Sequences were obtained from naive CD4+ T cells sorted from blood. Subset: CD45RA+ positively selected. The receptor was derived from a man younger than 35 in good health. The rearrangement joins TRBV28 to TRBJ1-2; D gene uncertain. CDR3 residues: CASRKSDYGYTF. The DNA for the CDR3 is TGTGCCAGCAGAAAATCCGACTATGGCTACACCTTC.